This T cell receptor beta chain was recovered during a study of T cell responses to AZD1222 COVID-19 vaccine (dated by TCRdb to about 2021). Broadly, across the study: Because spike-specific TCR depth and breadth did not differ between the two schedules, AZD1222 recipients who got a second dose at roughly 4 weeks were pooled with those who got a second dose at roughly 12 weeks. Trial participants were enrolled by age into subgroups of 18-55, 56-69 and 70-plus years, and roughly 150, 30 and 60 TCR-sequenced participants, respectively, were included in these subgroups. TCR sequencing covered 230 or so trial participants: approximately 200 given two doses of AZD1222 and about 26 given two doses of MenACWY control vaccine.

Ends trimmed: V by 5 bases, J by 8 bases; bases unmatched to a gene: 7. Taken from cysteine to phenylalanine, the CDR3 has 14 residues. The sequence is cut down to CDR3 DNA, 42 bases in frame from base 1. CDR1 and CDR2 (MDHEN, SYDVKM) derive from the germline V gene. The CDR3 regions of human TCRbeta chains were analyzed by immunosequencing. For the original study's pipeline: TCRs in the repertoires were matched against a reference library of SARS-CoV-2-specific TCRs that had been generated with the MIRA antigen-specificity platform. Breadth was defined as the fraction of unique TCRs that were SARS-CoV-2-associated. Depth was defined as the fraction of total T cells that were SARS-CoV-2-associated. Using the MIRA data, each spike-specific TCR was assigned both to the spike region to which the TCR was reactive and to a CD4 or CD8 class. Log10-transformed breadth and depth values were compared by one-way ANOVA with Sidak's multiple comparisons tests. TCRdb re-hosts the immuneACCESS table, in-frame sequences only. Its copies lack some clones; in the studies checked, an unresolved V gene accounts for under half of them, and the cause for the rest is not known. V, J and clone size are those of that table, while D and trimming were read from the DNA. Counted in this sample were about 68,000 clones; about nine tenths of them appeared once. Of the sample, less than 3% falls within the top ten clones.

Overall study outcomes, separate from this receptor: Because no day 14 peak-response samples were available, the repertoires could be characterized only after the peak T cell response. Participants were mostly white British and included more females than males, and it was suggested by the authors that clonal diversity may have been underestimated. Reportedly, close to half of the unique spike-specific TCRs recognized epitopes lying outside the regions that are mutated in the B.1.351 and B.1.1.7 variants. Spike-specific TCR breadth and depth rose significantly after two AZD1222 doses compared with day 0 and with MenACWY recipients. In the small 56-69-year group, the increase in depth fell short of significance, most likely because of low power. Conclusions about previously exposed vaccinees are limited because only 5 or 6 AZD1222 recipients were SARS-CoV-2 seropositive at baseline. The whole spike protein was spanned by vaccine-associated CD4 TCRs, and dominant responses were seen in regions 160-218 and 743-854.

Interpreted using the paper, the time point label stands for: baseline before first vaccination. Vaccinee samples were obtained from the UK trials COV001 and COV002, which included a single-blind randomized controlled phase 2/3 trial of AZD1222 (ChAdOx1 nCoV-19) in healthy adults. For TCRbeta chain sequencing, PBMC samples from trial participants were taken at day 0 and at day 28 after the second dose. Notes on this clone: Its specific antigen is unknown. The record has no base qualities; no much larger clone is one base away.

This TCR was sampled from an adult in good health. The rearranged chain carries TRBV28 and TRBJ1-3; 9 bases in the junction line up with TRBD1. Sequencing was performed on peripheral blood, taken on day 0 of AZD1222 vaccination. The nucleotides read TGTGCCAGCAGTCATTCGGGACAGGGACACACCATATATTTT. This sequence encodes CASSHSGQGHTIYF.